Listed below are T cell receptor beta chains from one sample, sequenced in a study of blood T cell repertoires in COVID-19. The protocol was immunoSEQ multiplex PCR, while the TCRdb copy is restricted to in-frame clones and leaves out a portion. The sample carries roughly 80,000 clones, 90% to 95% recorded once. The sample was peripheral blood. The receptors were gathered from a man aged 45 to 65 with COVID-19, enrolled during active disease. The CDR3 runs from the conserved cysteine through the conserved F or W. D genes are given only for firm matches. Not all rows give a size; the values are once, few, many and, for expanded clones, a class.

abundance	v_gene	d_gene	j_gene	CDR3nt	CDR3aa
once	TRBV7-2	TRBD1	TRBJ1-6	TGTGCCAGCAGCTCGACAGGGGTGGGTTCACCCCTCCACTTT	CASSSTGVGSPLHF
NA	TRBV19	TRBD1	TRBJ2-4	TGTGCCAGTAGTGGACCCCCGGGACAGGGAGGGGGAGCCAAAAACATTCAGTACTTC	CASSGPPGQGGGAKNIQYF
NA	TRBV7-9	NA	TRBJ2-7	TGTGCCAGCAGTTACAGGGTGCACGAGCAGTACTTC	CASSYRVHEQYF
NA	TRBV5-6	NA	TRBJ1-2	TGTGCCAGCAGCTTGGGCAGGGTGGGCTATGGCTACACCTTC	CASSLGRVGYGYTF
NA	TRBV30	NA	TRBJ2-3	TGTGCCTGGACCCGGGGAACGGGAGCAGATACGCAGTATTTT	CAWTRGTGADTQYF
NA	TRBV6-5	NA	TRBJ2-1	TGTGCCAGCAGTTACCCAAATCAAGGACTCTCCAATGAGCAGTTCTTC	CASSYPNQGLSNEQFF
NA	TRBV5-5	TRBD1	TRBJ1-4	TGTGCCAGCAGCTCTCTACAGGGGGAGAATGAAAAACTGTTTTTT	CASSSLQGENEKLFF
few	TRBV3-1/TRBV3-2	NA	TRBJ1-6	TGTGCCAGCAGCCGAACAGTCTCCGGAAATTCACCCCTCCACTTT	CASSRTVSGNSPLHF
NA	TRBV11-3	TRBD1	TRBJ2-3	TGTGCCAGCACCCTTGAGGGCAGGGGGCGAGCAGATACGCAGTATTTT	CASTLEGRGRADTQYF
NA	TRBV30	NA	TRBJ1-2	TGTGCCTGGAGCCGGGACTATGGCTACACCTTC	CAWSRDYGYTF
NA	TRBV19	TRBD1	TRBJ1-2	TGTGCCAGTTCCGGGACAGGGTTGAGCTACACCTTC	CASSGTGLSYTF
NA	TRBV5-4	NA	TRBJ2-7	TGTGCCAGCAGCCCCTCGGGGAGCTCCTACGAGCAGTACTTC	CASSPSGSSYEQYF
NA	TRBV5-4	NA	TRBJ1-2	TGTGCCAGCAGCTTGGGACAGGCGGGCTACACCTTC	CASSLGQAGYTF
NA	TRBV11-3	NA	TRBJ2-1	TGTGCCAGCAGCTTTAGCGGAGGGTCCTACAATGAGCAGTTCTTC	CASSFSGGSYNEQFF
NA	TRBV4-2	TRBD1	TRBJ2-1	TGTGCCAGCAGCCAAAAAGCGGGGACAGGGGCCAATGAGCAGTTCTTC	CASSQKAGTGANEQFF
once	TRBV24-1	NA	TRBJ2-3	TGTGCCACCAGTGATAGAGGGGAGGATAGCACAGATACGCAGTATTTT	CATSDRGEDSTDTQYF
NA	TRBV28	NA	TRBJ1-2	TGTGCCAGCAGCTCGGACAGATATGGCTACACCTTC	CASSSDRYGYTF
NA	TRBV5-8	NA	TRBJ1-5	TGTGCCAGCAGCCCCCGACAGGCCCTCTTCAATCAGCCCCAGCATTTT	CASSPRQALFNQPQHF
NA	TRBV10-3	TRBD1	TRBJ2-2	TGTGCCATCAGTGAATCAGGGGGTAATATCGCCGGGGAGCTGTTTTTT	CAISESGGNIAGELFF
NA	TRBV2	NA	TRBJ1-5	TGTGCCAGCAGTCCCGACAGTAGCAATCAGCCCCAGCATTTT	CASSPDSSNQPQHF
NA	TRBV19	TRBD1	TRBJ2-3	TGTGCCAGTAGGGCGACAGGGACCACAGATACGCAGTATTTT	CASRATGTTDTQYF
NA	TRBV13	NA	TRBJ1-3	TGTGCCAGCAGCTTCGGGACACCGACGGGAGGAAACACCATATATTTT	CASSFGTPTGGNTIYF